There are a few counts of the clone carrying this T cell receptor beta chain. Its target is unknown. V dropped 5 bases and J dropped 5; count of bases not matched to a gene: 12. The germline V gene encodes CDR1 SGHDT and CDR2 YYEEEE. The CDR3 spans 16 residues. The record originates from a study of cytomegalovirus exposure and HLA in healthy donors. At the level of the study: Earlier work reported 117 million unique TCR beta sequences from 150 million to 200 million T cells.

13 Jbeta primers and 60 Vbeta primers were used for the PCR. The method was immunoSEQ multiplex PCR; TCRdb's version includes in-frame clones alone and lacks a portion of them. The sample lists about 160,000 clones, around 84% occurring once. General study points: Sequencing likely caused a cluster of highly shared sequence variants.

The source of this sequence is a man between 18 and 29 years old in good health and CMV-seronegative. Material for sequencing was PBMCs. The V gene is TRBV5-6, the J gene TRBJ2-5, with 10 bases aligning to TRBD1. The CDR3 here is CASRTTGQGGRETQYF. As DNA, the CDR3 is TGTGCCAGCAGAACGACTGGACAGGGGGGGCGGGAGACCCAGTACTTC.